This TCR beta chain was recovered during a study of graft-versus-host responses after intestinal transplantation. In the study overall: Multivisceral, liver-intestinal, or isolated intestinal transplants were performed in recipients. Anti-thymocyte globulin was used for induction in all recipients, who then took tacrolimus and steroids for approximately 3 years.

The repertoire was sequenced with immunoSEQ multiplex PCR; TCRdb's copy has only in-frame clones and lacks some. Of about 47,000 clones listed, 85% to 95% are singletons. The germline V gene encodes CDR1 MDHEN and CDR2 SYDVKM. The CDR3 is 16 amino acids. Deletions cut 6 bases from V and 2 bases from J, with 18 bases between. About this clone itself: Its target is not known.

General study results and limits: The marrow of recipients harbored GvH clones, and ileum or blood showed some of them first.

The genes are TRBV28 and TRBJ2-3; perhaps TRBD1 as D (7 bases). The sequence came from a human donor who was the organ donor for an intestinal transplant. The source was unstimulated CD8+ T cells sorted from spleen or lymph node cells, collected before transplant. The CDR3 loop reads CASSPRGRGNTDTQYF. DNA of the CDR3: TGTGCCAGCAGCCCAAGGGGGCGGGGAAACACAGATACGCAGTATTTT.